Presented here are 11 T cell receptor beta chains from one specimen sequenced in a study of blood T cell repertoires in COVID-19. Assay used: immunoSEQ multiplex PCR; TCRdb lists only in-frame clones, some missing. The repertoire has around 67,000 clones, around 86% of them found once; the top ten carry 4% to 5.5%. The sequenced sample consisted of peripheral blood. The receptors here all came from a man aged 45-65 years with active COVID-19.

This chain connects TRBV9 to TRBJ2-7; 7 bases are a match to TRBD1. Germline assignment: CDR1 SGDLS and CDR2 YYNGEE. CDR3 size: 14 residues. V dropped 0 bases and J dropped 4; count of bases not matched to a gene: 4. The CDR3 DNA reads TGTGCCAGCAGCGTAGGGGACAGAACATACGAGCAGTACTTC. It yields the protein CASSVGDRTYEQYF.

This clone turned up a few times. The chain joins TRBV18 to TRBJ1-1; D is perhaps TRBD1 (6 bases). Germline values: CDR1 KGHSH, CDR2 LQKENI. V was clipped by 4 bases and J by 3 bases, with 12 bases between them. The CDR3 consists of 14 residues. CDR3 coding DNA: TGTGCCAGCTCACTACAGGGTAGGGACACTGAAGCTTTCTTT. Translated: CASSLQGRDTEAFF.

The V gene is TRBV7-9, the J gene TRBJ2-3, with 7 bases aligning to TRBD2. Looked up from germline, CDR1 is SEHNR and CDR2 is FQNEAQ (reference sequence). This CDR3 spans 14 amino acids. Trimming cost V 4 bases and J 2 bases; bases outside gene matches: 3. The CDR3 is CASSWTRDTDTQYF. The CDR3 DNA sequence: TGTGCCAGCAGCTGGACTAGGGACACAGATACGCAGTATTTT.

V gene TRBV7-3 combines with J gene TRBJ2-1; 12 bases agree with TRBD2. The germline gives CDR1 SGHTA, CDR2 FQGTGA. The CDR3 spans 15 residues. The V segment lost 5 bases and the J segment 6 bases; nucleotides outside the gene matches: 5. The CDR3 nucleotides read TGTGCCAGCAGCAAGACTAGCGGGAGAGGCAATGAGCAGTTCTTC. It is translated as CASSKTSGRGNEQFF.

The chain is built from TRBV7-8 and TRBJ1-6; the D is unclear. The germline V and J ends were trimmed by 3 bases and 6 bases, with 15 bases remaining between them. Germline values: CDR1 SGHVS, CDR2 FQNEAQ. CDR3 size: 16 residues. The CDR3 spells CASSFPLTGGNSPLHF. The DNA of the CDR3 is TGTGCCAGCAGCTTCCCTCTTACGGGAGGTAATTCACCCCTCCACTTT.

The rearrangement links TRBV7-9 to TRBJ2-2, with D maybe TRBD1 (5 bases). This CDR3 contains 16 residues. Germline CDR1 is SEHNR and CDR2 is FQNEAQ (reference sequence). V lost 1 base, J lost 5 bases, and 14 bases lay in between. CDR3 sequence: CASSLVAGPKTGELFF. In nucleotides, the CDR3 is TGTGCCAGCAGCTTAGTAGCAGGGCCCAAAACCGGGGAGCTGTTTTTT.

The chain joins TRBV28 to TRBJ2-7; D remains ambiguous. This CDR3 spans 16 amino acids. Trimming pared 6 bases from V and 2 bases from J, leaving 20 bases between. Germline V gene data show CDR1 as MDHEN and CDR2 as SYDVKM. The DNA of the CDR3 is TGTGCCAGCAGAGCCTCGGCAGGCTCTAAAACCTACGAGCAGTACTTC. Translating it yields CASRASAGSKTYEQYF.

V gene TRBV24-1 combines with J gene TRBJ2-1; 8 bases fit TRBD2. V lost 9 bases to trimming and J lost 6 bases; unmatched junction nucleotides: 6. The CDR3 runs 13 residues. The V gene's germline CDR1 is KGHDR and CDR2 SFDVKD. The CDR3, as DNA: TGTGCCACCGGGCGGGAGGTTACCAATGAGCAGTTCTTC. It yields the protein CATGREVTNEQFF.

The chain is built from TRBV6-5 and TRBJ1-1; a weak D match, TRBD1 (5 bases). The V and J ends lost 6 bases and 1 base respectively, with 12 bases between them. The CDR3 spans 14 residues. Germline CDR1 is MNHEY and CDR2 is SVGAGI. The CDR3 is CASRLGGANTEAFF. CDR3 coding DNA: TGTGCCAGCAGGTTGGGCGGGGCGAACACTGAAGCTTTCTTT.

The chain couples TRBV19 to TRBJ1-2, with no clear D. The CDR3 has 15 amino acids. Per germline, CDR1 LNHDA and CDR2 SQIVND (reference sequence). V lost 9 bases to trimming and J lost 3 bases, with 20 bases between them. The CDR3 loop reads CASSSWATVDYGYTF. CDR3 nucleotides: TGTGCCAGCAGTTCGTGGGCTACGGTCGACTATGGCTACACCTTC.

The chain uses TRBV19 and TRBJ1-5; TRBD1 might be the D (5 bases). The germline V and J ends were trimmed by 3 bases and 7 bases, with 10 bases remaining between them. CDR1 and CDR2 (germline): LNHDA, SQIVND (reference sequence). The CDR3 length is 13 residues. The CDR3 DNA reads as TGTGCCAGTAGTATCCAGGGTGTGCAGCCCCAGCATTTT. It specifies CASSIQGVQPQHF.